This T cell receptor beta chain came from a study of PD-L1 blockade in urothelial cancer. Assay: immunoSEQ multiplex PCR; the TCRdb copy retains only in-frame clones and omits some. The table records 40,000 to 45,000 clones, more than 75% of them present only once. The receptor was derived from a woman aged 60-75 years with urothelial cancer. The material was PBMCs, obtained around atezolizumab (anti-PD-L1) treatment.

This chain's CDR3 is CASSLGSQETQYF. Here the CDR3 DNA reads TGTGCCAGCAGCTTGGGCAGCCAAGAGACCCAGTACTTC. This chain uses TRBV5-4 with TRBJ2-5; D is unclear. Trimming removed 0 bases from V and 1 base from J, with 4 bases in between. Germline V gene sequence: CDR1 SGHNT, CDR2 YYREEE (reference sequence). The CDR3 sequence is 13 residues long.